This T cell receptor (beta chain) originates from a study of regulatory T cells in long-lasting Graves disease listed by TCRdb under 2021. In the study overall: Persistent Graves' disease was defined as persistently positive TSH receptor autoantibodies together with antithyroid drug treatment for over 5 years. The study took place in China and was registered as a clinical trial. Persistent Graves' disease patients were compared with newly diagnosed Graves' disease patients by peripheral blood TCR sequencing and RNA sequencing. TCR sequencing covered some 13 persistent and roughly 20 newly diagnosed Graves' disease patients, around 33 samples in total. Antithyroid drugs had been taken for 10 to 13 years on average by persistent Graves' disease patients in the clinical cohort. General conclusions and limits of the study: Persistent patients shared more public clonotypes among themselves (roughly 2,700) than newly diagnosed patients did (nearly 1,000). Sequencing and analysis were restricted to the TCR beta chain. The authors noted that the small sample size was a limitation that may lower accuracy. Compared with newly diagnosed patients, patients with persistent Graves' disease had lower TCR Shannon entropy and fewer highly expanded clones, which suggests clonal expansion. The study examined only peripheral blood because the primary lesion, thyroid tissue, could not be accessed. Persistent disease showed preferential use of TRBV28, TRBJ1-2 and TRBJ2-5, whereas newly diagnosed disease favored TRBV20-1 and TRBJ2-1.

Libraries came from multiplex PCR. Sequencing was performed on an Illumina HiSeq 4000. iRepertoire HTBI primers and Arm-PCR amplification of CDR3 regions were used to construct TCR beta libraries. Gel purification was performed on PCR products prior to sequencing. The source study handled its data this way. Across samples, 60 to 75 TRBV and 15 or so TRBJ segments were identified and used for gene usage analysis of CDR3 amino acid clonotypes. COPE and FqMerger were used to merge filtered high-quality paired reads into contigs. BLAST was used to align contigs to the IMGT TRBV, TRBD and TRBJ reference genes, and CDR3 was defined following IMGT. Clonotypes above 0.1% frequency were classified as highly expanded clones. Shannon entropy served as the measure of repertoire diversity, while the Gini coefficient captured V-J evenness. A clonotype found in more than one individual was treated as public. The public reads were run again by TCRdb, first through fastp at Q25 and then through MiXCR, and only productive beta chains were kept. CDR3 protein sequences are deduplicated, and each keeps its most common genes and DNA. TCRdb assigned the V and J calls; the authors' analysis was not used. This sample lists about 660,000 distinct CDR3 sequences; about 32% were detected once. The ten most abundant clones make up roughly 41% of the sample.

V is pared back by 9 bases and J by 2 bases, with 16 bases lying between the germline termini. The CDR3 covers 14 residues, taking in both the cysteine and the phenylalanine. The read is trimmed to its CDR3 DNA, 42 bases read in frame from base 1. As encoded in the germline V gene, CDR1 is SGHVS while CDR2 is FNYEAQ. Explained via the paper, the time point label denotes: persistent/refractory GD, antithyroid drugs over 5 years with positive TRAb. For both TCR sequencing and RNA sequencing, RNA was extracted from PBMCs in TRIzol. The diagnosis of Graves' disease was made according to American Thyroid Association guidelines. Recruitment of patients was carried out at an endocrinology department in Xi'an, China. Each patient gave around 9 milliliters of peripheral blood, collected in an EDTA anticoagulant tube. Ficoll Paque Plus density gradient separation was used to isolate PBMCs, and no further T cell sorting was done. An Agilent 2100 Bioanalyzer and agarose gel were used to assess RNA quality, and a NanoDrop 2000 was used to measure RNA concentration.

Regarding this clonotype: The antigen it binds to is not known. No much larger clone exists at a distance of one base, and base qualities are not known.

The rearrangement combines TRBV7-6 with TRBJ1-1; possibly the D gene is TRBD1, per 6 matching bases. The sequencing here drew on peripheral blood mononuclear cells (PBMCs), taken when the disease was refractory, from a patient treated with antithyroid drugs. The TCR sequence derives from a female donor with Graves disease. The encoded CDR3 is CASMKGGANTEAFF. In nucleotides, the sequence is TGTGCCAGTATGAAGGGGGGGGCCAACACTGAAGCTTTCTTT.